This T cell receptor beta chain was sequenced during a study of graft-versus-host responses after intestinal transplantation. Study in general: Induction using anti-thymocyte globulin, followed by tacrolimus and steroids for about 3 years, was given to all recipients.

General study results and limits: GvH clones were identified in recipient marrow, with some first appearing in ileum or blood. When patients had graft-donor T cell macrochimerism, their allografts held high graft-versus-host to host-versus-graft clonal ratios.

Trimming pared 2 bases from V and 0 bases from J, leaving 17 bases between. Per the germline V gene, CDR1 is SEHNR and CDR2 is FQNEAQ (reference sequence). The CDR3 length is 18 residues. About this clone itself: What it binds is unknown.

Repertoires were generated with immunoSEQ multiplex PCR, while TCRdb's copy carries only in-frame clones and drops some. The sample yields tens of thousands of clones, over 85% seen once. The starting material was unstimulated CD4+ T cells sorted from spleen or lymph node cells, obtained before intestinal transplant. The chain combines TRBV7-9 with TRBJ2-1; possibly TRBD2 for D (6 bases). This receptor was identified in a human donor who received an intestinal transplant. The CDR3 loop reads CASSLRTGPGSSYNEQFF. Here the CDR3 DNA reads TGTGCCAGCAGCTTACGGACTGGTCCCGGGAGCTCCTACAATGAGCAGTTCTTC.